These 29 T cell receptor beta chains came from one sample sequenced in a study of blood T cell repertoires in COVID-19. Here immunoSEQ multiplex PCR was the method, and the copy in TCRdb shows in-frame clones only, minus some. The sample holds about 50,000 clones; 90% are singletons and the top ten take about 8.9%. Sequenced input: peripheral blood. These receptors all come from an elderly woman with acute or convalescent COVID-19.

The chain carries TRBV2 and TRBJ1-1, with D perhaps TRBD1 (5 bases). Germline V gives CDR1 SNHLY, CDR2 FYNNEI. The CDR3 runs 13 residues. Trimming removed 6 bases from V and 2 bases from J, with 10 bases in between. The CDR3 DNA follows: TGTGCCAGCAGCCAGGGTGGAAACACTGAAGCTTTCTTT. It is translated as CASSQGGNTEAFF.

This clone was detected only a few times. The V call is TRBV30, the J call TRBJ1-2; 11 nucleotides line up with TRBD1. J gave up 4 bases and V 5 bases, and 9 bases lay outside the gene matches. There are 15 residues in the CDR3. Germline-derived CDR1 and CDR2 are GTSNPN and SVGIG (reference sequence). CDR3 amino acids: CAWLQPGQGVYGYTF. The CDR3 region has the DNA TGTGCCTGGCTTCAACCGGGACAGGGGGTCTATGGCTACACCTTC.

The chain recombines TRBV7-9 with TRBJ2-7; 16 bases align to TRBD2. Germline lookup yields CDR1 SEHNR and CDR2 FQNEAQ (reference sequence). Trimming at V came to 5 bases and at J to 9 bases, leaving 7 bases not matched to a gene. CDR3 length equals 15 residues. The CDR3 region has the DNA TGTGCCAGCAGCCGAACCGGGACTAGCGGGAGGGGGCAGTACTTC. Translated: CASSRTGTSGRGQYF.

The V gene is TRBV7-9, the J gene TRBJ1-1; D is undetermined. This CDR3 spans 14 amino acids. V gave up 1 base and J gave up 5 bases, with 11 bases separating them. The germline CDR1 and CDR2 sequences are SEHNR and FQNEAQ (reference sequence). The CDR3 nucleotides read TGTGCCAGCAGCTTAGGAGGGCTGGGGACTGAAGCTTTCTTT. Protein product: CASSLGGLGTEAFF.

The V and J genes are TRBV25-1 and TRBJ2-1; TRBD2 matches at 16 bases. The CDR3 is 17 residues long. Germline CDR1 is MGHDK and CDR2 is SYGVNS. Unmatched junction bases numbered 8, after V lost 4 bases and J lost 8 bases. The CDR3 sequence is CASSGVTGLAGGDEQFF. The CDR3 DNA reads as TGTGCCAGCAGTGGGGTCACGGGACTAGCGGGAGGGGATGAGCAGTTCTTC.

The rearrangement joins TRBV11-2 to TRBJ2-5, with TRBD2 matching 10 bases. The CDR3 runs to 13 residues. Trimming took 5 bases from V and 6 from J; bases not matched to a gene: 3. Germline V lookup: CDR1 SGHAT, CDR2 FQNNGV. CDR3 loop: CASSPSGRKTQYF. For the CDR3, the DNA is TGTGCCAGCAGCCCTAGCGGGAGAAAGACCCAGTACTTC. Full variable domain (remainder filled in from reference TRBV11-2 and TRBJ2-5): EAGVAQSPRYKIIEKRQSVAFWCNPISGHATLYWYQQILGQGPKLLIQFQNNGVVDDSQLPKDRFSAERLKGVDSTLKIQPAKLEDSAVYLCASSPSGRKTQYFGPGTRLLVL.

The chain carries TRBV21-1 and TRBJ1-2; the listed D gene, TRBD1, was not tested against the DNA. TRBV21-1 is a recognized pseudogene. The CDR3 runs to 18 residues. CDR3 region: CASSSPSDRLLANYGYTF. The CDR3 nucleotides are TGTGCCAGCAGCAGCCCCTCGGACAGACTTCTTGCTAACTATGGCTACACCTTC.

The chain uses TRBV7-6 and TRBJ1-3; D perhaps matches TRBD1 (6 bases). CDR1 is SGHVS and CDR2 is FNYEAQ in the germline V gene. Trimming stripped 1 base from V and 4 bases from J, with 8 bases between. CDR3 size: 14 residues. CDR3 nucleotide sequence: TGTGCCAGCAGCTTAGACAGGGACGGAAACACCATATATTTT. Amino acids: CASSLDRDGNTIYF.

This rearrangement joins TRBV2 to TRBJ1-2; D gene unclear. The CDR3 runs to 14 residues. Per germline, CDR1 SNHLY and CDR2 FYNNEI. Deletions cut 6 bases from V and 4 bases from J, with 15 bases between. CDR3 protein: CASRAADVGYGYTF. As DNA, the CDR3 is TGTGCCAGCAGGGCGGCCGACGTTGGCTATGGCTACACCTTC. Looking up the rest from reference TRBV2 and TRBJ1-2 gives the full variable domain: EPEVTQTPSHQVTQMGQEVILRCVPISNHLYFYWYRQILGQKVEFLVSFYNNEISEKSEIFDDQFSVERPDGSNFTLKIRSTKLEDSAMYFCASRAADVGYGYTFGSGTRLTVV.

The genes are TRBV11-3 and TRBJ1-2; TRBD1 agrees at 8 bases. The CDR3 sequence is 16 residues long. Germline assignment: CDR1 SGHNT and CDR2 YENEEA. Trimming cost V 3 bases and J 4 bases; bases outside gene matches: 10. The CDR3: CASSFASGGLSYGYTF. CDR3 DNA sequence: TGTGCCAGCAGCTTCGCATCAGGGGGCTTGAGCTATGGCTACACCTTC.

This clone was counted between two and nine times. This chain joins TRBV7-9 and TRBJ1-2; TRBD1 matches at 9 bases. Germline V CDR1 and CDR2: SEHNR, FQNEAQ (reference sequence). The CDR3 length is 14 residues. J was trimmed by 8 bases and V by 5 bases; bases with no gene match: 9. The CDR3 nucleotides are TGTGCCAGCAGCCCGAGGACAGGGGACGGCGGCTACACCTTC. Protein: CASSPRTGDGGYTF.

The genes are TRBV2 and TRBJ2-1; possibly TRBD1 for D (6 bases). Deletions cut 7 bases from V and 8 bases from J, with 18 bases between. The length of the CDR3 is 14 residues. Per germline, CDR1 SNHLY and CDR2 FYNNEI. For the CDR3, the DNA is TGTGCCAGCATTCCCGATTCTGGGGGCCATGAGCAGTTCTTC. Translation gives CASIPDSGGHEQFF.

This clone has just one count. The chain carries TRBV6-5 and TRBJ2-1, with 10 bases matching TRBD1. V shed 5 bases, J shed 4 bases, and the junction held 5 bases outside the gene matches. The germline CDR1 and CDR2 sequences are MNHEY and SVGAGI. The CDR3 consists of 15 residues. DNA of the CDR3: TGTGCCAGCAGTAGACAGGGGGCAGGATACAATGAGCAGTTCTTC. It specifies CASSRQGAGYNEQFF.

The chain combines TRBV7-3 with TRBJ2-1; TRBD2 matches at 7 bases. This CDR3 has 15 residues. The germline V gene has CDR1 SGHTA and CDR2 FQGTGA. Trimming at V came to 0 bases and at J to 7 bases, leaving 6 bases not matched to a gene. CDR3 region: CASSLTGTIPNEQFF. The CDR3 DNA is TGTGCCAGCAGCTTAACGGGGACTATCCCTAATGAGCAGTTCTTC.

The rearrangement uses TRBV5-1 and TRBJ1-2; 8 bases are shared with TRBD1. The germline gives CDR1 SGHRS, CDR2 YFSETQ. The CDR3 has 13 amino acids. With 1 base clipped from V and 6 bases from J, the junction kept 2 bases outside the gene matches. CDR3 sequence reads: CASSLQGADGYTF. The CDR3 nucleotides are TGCGCCAGCAGCTTGCAGGGGGCGGATGGCTACACCTTC.

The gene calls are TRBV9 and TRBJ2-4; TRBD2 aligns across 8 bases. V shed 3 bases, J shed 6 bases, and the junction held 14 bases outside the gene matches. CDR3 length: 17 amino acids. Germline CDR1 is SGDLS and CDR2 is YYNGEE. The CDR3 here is CASSARGSGKGGNIQYF. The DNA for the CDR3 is TGTGCCAGCAGCGCCCGAGGTAGCGGGAAAGGCGGAAACATTCAGTACTTC.

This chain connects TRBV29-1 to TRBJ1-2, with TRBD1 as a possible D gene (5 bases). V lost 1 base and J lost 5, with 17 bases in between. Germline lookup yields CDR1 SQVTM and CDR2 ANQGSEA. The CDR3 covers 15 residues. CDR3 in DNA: TGCAGCGTTGAAGCCCGCCATACGGGGACTTATGGCTACACCTTC. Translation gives CSVEARHTGTYGYTF.

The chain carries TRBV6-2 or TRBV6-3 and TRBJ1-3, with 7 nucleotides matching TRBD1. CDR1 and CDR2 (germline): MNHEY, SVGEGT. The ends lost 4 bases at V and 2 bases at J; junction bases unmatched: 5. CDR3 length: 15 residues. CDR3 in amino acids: CASSFLQGPGNTIYF. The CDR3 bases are TGTGCCAGCAGTTTTTTACAGGGGCCTGGAAACACCATATATTTT.

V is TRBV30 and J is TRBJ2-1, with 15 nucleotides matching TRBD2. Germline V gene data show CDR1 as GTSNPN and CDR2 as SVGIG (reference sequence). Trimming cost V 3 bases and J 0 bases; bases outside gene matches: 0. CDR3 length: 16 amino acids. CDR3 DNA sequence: TGTGCCTGGAGGGGACTAGCGGGGGGCTCCTACAATGAGCAGTTCTTC. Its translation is CAWRGLAGGSYNEQFF.

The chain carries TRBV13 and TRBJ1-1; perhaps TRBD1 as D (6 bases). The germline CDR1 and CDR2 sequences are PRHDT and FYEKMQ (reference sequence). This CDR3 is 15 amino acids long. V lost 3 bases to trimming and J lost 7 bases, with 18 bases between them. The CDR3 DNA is TGTGCCAGCAGCTTGGGGGGGCGCGGAGGGATTGAAGCTTTCTTT. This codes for CASSLGGRGGIEAFF.

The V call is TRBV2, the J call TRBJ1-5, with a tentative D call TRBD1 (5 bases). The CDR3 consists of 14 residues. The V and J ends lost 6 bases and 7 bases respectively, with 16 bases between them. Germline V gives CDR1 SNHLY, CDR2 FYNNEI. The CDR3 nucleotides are TGTGCCAGCAGGCCGGGACTTTCGGGACAGCCCCAGCATTTT. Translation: CASRPGLSGQPQHF.

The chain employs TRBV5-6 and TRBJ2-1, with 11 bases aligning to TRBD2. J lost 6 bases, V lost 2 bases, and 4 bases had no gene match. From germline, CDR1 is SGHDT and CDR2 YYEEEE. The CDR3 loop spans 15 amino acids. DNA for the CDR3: TGTGCCAGCAGCTTCACGGGACTAGCGGTCAATGAGCAGTTCTTC. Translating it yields CASSFTGLAVNEQFF.

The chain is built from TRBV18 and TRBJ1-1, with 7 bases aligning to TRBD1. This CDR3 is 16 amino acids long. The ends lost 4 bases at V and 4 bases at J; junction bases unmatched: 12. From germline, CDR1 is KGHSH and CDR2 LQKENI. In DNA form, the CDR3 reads TGTGCCAGCTCACTTGACAGGGTCATCGGATCCACTGAAGCTTTCTTT. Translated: CASSLDRVIGSTEAFF.

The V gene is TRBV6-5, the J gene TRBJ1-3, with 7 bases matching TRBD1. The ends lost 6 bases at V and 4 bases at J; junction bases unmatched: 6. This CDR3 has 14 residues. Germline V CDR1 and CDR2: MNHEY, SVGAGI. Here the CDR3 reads CASRQGRTGNTIYF. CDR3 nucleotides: TGTGCCAGCAGACAGGGGAGGACCGGAAACACCATATATTTT.

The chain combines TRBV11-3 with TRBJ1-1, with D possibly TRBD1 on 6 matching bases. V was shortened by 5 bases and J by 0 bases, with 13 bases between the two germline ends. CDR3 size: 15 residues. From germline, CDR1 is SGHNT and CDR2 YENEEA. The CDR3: CASSSATGLNTEAFF. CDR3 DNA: TGTGCCAGCAGCAGTGCGACAGGACTGAACACTGAAGCTTTCTTT.

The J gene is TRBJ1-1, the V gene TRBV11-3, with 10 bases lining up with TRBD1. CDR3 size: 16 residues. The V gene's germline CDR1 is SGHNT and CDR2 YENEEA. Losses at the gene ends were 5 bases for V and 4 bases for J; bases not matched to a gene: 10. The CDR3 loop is CASSPRGRTGGTEAFF. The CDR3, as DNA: TGTGCCAGCAGCCCAAGGGGAAGGACAGGGGGCACTGAAGCTTTCTTT.

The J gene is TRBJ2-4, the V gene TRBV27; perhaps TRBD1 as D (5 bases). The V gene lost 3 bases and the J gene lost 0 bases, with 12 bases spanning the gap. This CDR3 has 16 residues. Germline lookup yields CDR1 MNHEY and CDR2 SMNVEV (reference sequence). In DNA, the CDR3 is TGTGCCAGCAGTTTGCGCAGGGAAGGAGCCAAAAACATTCAGTACTTC. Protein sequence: CASSLRREGAKNIQYF.

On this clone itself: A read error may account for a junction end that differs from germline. The chain's CDR3 is CASSSGLAGYTDTQYF. As DNA, the CDR3 is TGTGCCAGTAGCTCGGGACTAGCGGGCTACACAGATACGCAGTATTTT. The chain has TRBV11-2 and TRBJ2-3; TRBD2 aligns across 12 bases. Per the germline V gene, CDR1 is SGHAT and CDR2 is FQNNGV. The CDR3 is 16 amino acids.

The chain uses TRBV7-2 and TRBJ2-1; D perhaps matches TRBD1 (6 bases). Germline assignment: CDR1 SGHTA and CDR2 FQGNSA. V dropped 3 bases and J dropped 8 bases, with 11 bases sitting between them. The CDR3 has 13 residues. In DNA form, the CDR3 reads TGTGCCAGCAGCTTGAGCAGGGGTGATGAGCAGTTCTTC. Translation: CASSLSRGDEQFF.